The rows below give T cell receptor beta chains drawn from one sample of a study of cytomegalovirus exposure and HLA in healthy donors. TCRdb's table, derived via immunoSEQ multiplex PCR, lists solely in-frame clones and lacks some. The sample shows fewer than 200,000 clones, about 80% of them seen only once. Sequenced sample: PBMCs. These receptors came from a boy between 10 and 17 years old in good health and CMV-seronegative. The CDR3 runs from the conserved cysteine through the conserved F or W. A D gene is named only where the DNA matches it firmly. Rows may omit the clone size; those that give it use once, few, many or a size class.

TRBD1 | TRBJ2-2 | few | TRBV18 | CASSQGQGIAGELLF | TGTGCCAGCTCACAGGGACAGGGGATCGCCGGGGAGCTGCTTTTT
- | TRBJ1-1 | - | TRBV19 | CASSRTGGANTEAFF | TGTGCCAGTAGCAGGACGGGGGGGGCGAACACTGAAGCTTTCTTT
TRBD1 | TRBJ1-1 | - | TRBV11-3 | CASSLRGPTEAFF | TGTGCCAGCAGCTTAAGGGGGCCCACTGAAGCTTTCTTT
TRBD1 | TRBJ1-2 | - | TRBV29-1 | CSVGEDRVYGYTF | TGCAGCGTGGGGGAAGACAGGGTCTATGGCTACACCTTC
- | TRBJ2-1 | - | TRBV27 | CASSLWVQPNEQFF | TGTGCCAGCAGTTTATGGGTACAGCCCAATGAGCAGTTCTTC
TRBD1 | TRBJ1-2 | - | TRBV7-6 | CASSPGQGARGGGYTF | TGTGCCAGCAGCCCCGGACAGGGGGCCAGGGGAGGTGGCTACACCTTC
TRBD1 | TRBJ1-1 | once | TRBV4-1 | CASSHPLRGQGGRNTEAFF | TGCGCCAGCAGCCATCCTTTGAGGGGACAGGGGGGCCGAAACACTGAAGCTTTCTTT
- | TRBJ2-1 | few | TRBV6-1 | CASRKENFYNEQFF | TGTGCCAGCCGTAAGGAGAATTTTTACAATGAGCAGTTCTTC
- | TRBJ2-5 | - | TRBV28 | CASSLRRRETQYF | TGTGCCAGCAGTTTACGGAGAAGAGAGACCCAGTACTTC
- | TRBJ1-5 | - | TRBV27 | CASRTGGINQPQHF | TGTGCCAGCCGAACTGGAGGAATCAATCAGCCCCAGCATTTT
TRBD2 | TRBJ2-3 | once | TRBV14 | CASSQDFGGYIGTDTQYF | TGTGCCAGCAGCCAAGATTTCGGGGGGTATATCGGCACAGATACGCAGTATTTT
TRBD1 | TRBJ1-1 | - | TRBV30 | CAWSRNRGYGEAFF | TGTGCCTGGAGTAGGAACAGGGGATATGGTGAAGCTTTCTTT
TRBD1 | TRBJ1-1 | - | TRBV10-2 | CASSRLGQGGTEAFF | TGCGCCAGCAGTAGATTGGGACAGGGTGGCACTGAAGCTTTCTTT
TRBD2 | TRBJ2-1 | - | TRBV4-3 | CASSQDGASGSNEQFF | TGCGCCAGCAGCCAAGATGGGGCTAGCGGGAGCAATGAGCAGTTCTTC
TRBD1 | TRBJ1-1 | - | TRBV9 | CASSVEETGVTEAFF | TGTGCCAGCAGCGTAGAAGAGACAGGGGTCACTGAAGCTTTCTTT
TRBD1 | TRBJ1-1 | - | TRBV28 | CASSIQGLNTEAFF | TGTGCCAGCAGTATACAGGGGCTGAACACTGAAGCTTTCTTT
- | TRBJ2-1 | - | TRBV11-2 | CASSLTIAGDEQFF | TGTGCCAGCAGCTTAACTATTGCCGGAGATGAGCAGTTCTTC
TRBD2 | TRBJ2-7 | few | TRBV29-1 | CSVEPSGSSYEQYF | TGCAGCGTTGAACCGAGCGGGAGCTCCTACGAGCAGTACTTC
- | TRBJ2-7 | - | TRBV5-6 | CASSFLLAASSYEQYF | TGTGCCAGCAGCTTTCTTCTGGCGGCGAGCTCCTACGAGCAGTACTTC
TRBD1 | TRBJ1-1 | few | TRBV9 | CASSVGQGNTEAFF | TGTGCCAGCAGCGTCGGACAGGGGAACACTGAAGCTTTCTTT
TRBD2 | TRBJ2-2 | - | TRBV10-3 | CAISLTSGATNTGELFF | TGTGCCATCAGCCTGACTAGCGGGGCCACGAACACCGGGGAGCTGTTTTTT
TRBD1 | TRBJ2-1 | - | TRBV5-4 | CASSGGTGGYNEQFF | TGTGCCAGCAGCGGCGGGACAGGGGGGTACAATGAGCAGTTCTTC
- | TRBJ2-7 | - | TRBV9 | CASSARWRVSSYEQYF | TGTGCCAGCAGCGCGAGATGGAGGGTAAGCTCCTACGAGCAGTACTTC
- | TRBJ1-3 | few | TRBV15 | CATGGSTGNTIYF | TGTGCCACCGGGGGGAGTACTGGAAACACCATATATTTT
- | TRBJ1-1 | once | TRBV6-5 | CASASWRGEGTEAFF | TGTGCCAGCGCGAGCTGGAGGGGAGAGGGAACTGAAGCTTTCTTT
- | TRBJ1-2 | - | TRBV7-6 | CASSLARGAKGYTF | TGTGCCAGCAGCTTAGCGCGGGGGGCGAAGGGCTACACCTTC